The 2 T cell receptor beta chains listed next were all sequenced from one sample in a study of identical twins. TCRdb itself ran the 5' RACE reads through MiXCR, one entry per CDR3 protein. The table records 600,000 to 700,000 distinct CDR3 sequences, approximately 21% of them present only once. The same data also contributed to another study, on T cells expressing NK-cell markers.

Input material: PBMCs. The receptors shown here come from a woman aged 18-35 years in good health.

V is TRBV6-1 and J is TRBJ1-1; weak D call: TRBD1 (5 bases). Trimming left V 6 bases short and J 3 bases short, with 20 bases between. CDR1 MNHNS and CDR2 SASEGT come from the germline V gene. This CDR3 has 16 amino acids. The chain's CDR3 is CASSPTAGVSDTEAFF. Written as DNA, the CDR3 is TGTGCCAGCAGCCCTACCGCGGGGGTGAGCGACACTGAAGCTTTCTTT.

This chain connects TRBV4-1 to TRBJ2-1; D gene ambiguous. The CDR3 covers 13 residues. Trimming stripped 0 bases from V and 12 bases from J, with 12 bases between. CDR1 and CDR2 from the germline V gene are MGHRA and YSYEKL. In nucleotides, the CDR3 is TGCGCCAGCAGCCAAGAGGGTATCGGTGGGCAGTTCTTC. This codes for CASSQEGIGGQFF.